The 7 T cell receptor beta chains below were found in one sample sequenced in a study of CD8+CD57+ T cells in acquired aplastic anemia (dated by TCRdb to between 2018 and 2020). The sequencing machine was an Illumina HiSeq 2000. Genomic DNA served as template for TCR beta VDJ combination and CDR3 sequence profiling. In TCRdb, the public reads were trimmed at Q25 with fastp and aligned with MiXCR, with productive beta chains retained. Each record represents a unique CDR3 protein, reported with the most common genes and DNA among its rows. In this sample the table shows under 200,000 distinct CDR3 sequences, over 60% of which occur a single time. 46% of the sample belongs to the ten largest clones. Sample: sorted CD4+, CD8+, or CD8+CD57+ T cells (not recorded which) from PBMCs. Receptors were obtained from a human donor with severe aplastic anemia or a healthy control (not recorded which).

This clonotype was found a few times. This chain connects TRBV6-5 to TRBJ1-3, with 7 nucleotides matching TRBD1. Germline trimming cut 2 bases from V and 0 bases from J; bases unmatched to any gene: 7. CDR3 length equals 17 residues. Germline-derived CDR1 and CDR2 are MNHEY and SVGAGI. In DNA, the CDR3 is TGTGCCAGCAGTTACAGTTCAACAGGGGACTCTGGAAACACCATATATTTT. This codes for CASSYSSTGDSGNTIYF.

This chain links TRBV7-2 with TRBJ2-5; possible D gene TRBD2, 6 bases. Per the germline V gene, CDR1 is SGHTA and CDR2 is FQGNSA. This CDR3 has 15 amino acids. Trimming took off 2 bases at V and 2 bases at J, with 12 bases between the two ends. Written as DNA, the CDR3 is TGTGCCAGCAGCTTATATGGGGACTCACAAGAGACCCAGTACTTC. Translated, it gives CASSLYGDSQETQYF.

This clonotype showed up just a few times. The chain couples TRBV29-1 to TRBJ1-1, with no clear D. Germline V gene sequence: CDR1 SQVTM, CDR2 ANQGSEA. This CDR3 has 12 amino acids. The V end lost 3 bases, the J end lost 3 bases, and 8 bases lay between the germline ends. CDR3 sequence reads: CSVDPWDTEAFF. Written as DNA, the CDR3 is TGCAGCGTTGACCCCTGGGACACTGAAGCTTTCTTT.

J is TRBJ1-2 and V is TRBV7-6, with D uncertain. V lost 5 bases and J lost 8, with 12 bases in between. Germline V gene lookup returns CDR1 SGHVS and CDR2 FNYEAQ. The CDR3 is 12 amino acids. CDR3 protein: CASSQSGLGYTF. Written as DNA, the CDR3 is TGTGCCAGCAGCCAATCCGGATTAGGCTACACCTTC.

This clonotype turned up a few times. The CDR3 loop reads CASSRGQGNEQYF. Here the CDR3 DNA reads TGTGCCAGTAGTAGGGGACAGGGGAACGAGCAGTACTTC. The chain links TRBV19 to TRBJ2-7; 10 nucleotides align to TRBD1. V was clipped by 4 bases and J by 5 bases; unmatched bases: 2. CDR1 and CDR2 from the germline V gene are LNHDA and SQIVND (reference sequence). The CDR3 loop spans 13 amino acids.

This clonotype was observed many times. An end of the junction does not agree with germline; a read error may underlie this. This chain connects TRBV7-7 to TRBJ2-1; 9 bases map to TRBD2. CDR3 size: 18 residues. Germline V gene lookup returns CDR1 SSHAT and CDR2 FNYEAQ (reference sequence). CDR3 sequence reads: CASSLEVRRGGEYNEQFF. In DNA form, the CDR3 reads TGTGCTAGCAGCTTAGAGGTGAGGCGGGGGGGCGAGTACAATGAGCAGTTCTTC.

The rearrangement links TRBV29-1 to TRBJ2-2; no reliable D call. With 4 bases removed from V and 1 base from J, the gap between germline ends came to 4 bases. Germline V gene data show CDR1 as SQVTM and CDR2 as ANQGSEA. This CDR3 has 12 residues. The CDR3 is CSVVKNTGELFF. CDR3 DNA: TGCAGCGTTGTCAAGAACACCGGGGAGCTGTTTTTT.